This record looks at one T cell receptor (beta chain) sequence and its context. The antigen is unknown. TCRdb recomputed calls from the 5' RACE reads with MiXCR, one row per CDR3 protein. This sample yields around 55,000 distinct CDR3 sequences, of which roughly 20% are seen a single time; roughly 2.9% belongs to the top ten. This CDR3 spans 14 amino acids. The J segment lost 5 bases and the V segment lost 5 bases, leaving 6 bases of the junction unmatched. Study observations and caveats: Tumor memory CD4+ T cell TCR gene usage clustered with blood and lymph node memory CD4+ cells and lymph node naive CD4+ cells. Tumor-infiltrating Treg TCR alpha and beta sequences overlapped most with tumor naive CD4+ T cells, then blood naive.

Tregs were sorted as CD4+CD25+CD127-/low cells. V gene TRBV12-3 or TRBV12-4 combines with J gene TRBJ1-1; 9 nucleotides line up with TRBD1. Input material: tumor-infiltrating Tregs sorted from the breast tumor. This receptor was identified in a female donor with breast cancer. CDR3 nucleotides: TGTGCCAGCAGTCGGGACAGGGAGGAAACTGAAGCTTTCTTT. Translating gives CASSRDREETEAFF.